This TCR beta chain was identified during a study of blood T cell repertoires in COVID-19. This clone was observed a few times. Generated by immunoSEQ multiplex PCR, the TCRdb table keeps only in-frame clones and is missing some. The sample lists some 69,000 clones, roughly 85% seen once, with approximately 1.9% in the top ten. This CDR3 is 14 amino acids long. Sample: peripheral blood. The clonotype comes from an older woman with acute or convalescent COVID-19. The V and J genes are TRBV21-1 and TRBJ2-7; TRBD2 is taken as the D call from the table, unchecked against the DNA. TRBV21-1 is described as a pseudogene. This CDR3 is CASPAGPFSYEQYF. Written as DNA, the CDR3 is TGTGCCAGCCCTGCGGGCCCCTTCTCCTACGAGCAGTACTTC.